Below are 15 T cell receptor beta chains sequenced from a single sample in a study of blood T cell repertoires in COVID-19. Here immunoSEQ multiplex PCR was the method, and the copy in TCRdb shows in-frame clones only, minus some. The sample shows 300,000 to 350,000 clones, 88% of them seen only once. Source material: PBMCs or T cells enriched from blood (not recorded which). The receptors were gathered from a woman aged 30 to 39 who had been exposed to COVID-19.

This chain joins TRBV30 and TRBJ1-4; D gene unclear. Trimming took 4 bases from V and 4 from J, leaving 7 bases between them. The CDR3 sequence is 12 residues long. The germline gives CDR1 GTSNPN, CDR2 SVGIG (reference sequence). CDR3 in amino acids: CAWTGVNEKLFF. CDR3 nucleotide sequence: TGTGCCTGGACAGGCGTTAATGAAAAACTGTTTTTT.

This clone appeared once. The gene calls are TRBV24-1 and TRBJ1-5, with D perhaps TRBD1 (6 bases). This CDR3 is built from 16 residues. V gave up 2 bases and J gave up 7 bases, with 17 bases separating them. From germline, CDR1 is KGHDR and CDR2 SFDVKD. CDR3: CATSDSTGLREQPQHF. CDR3 in DNA: TGTGCCACCAGTGATTCCACAGGGCTCAGGGAACAGCCCCAGCATTTT.

This clone showed up just a few times. The J gene is TRBJ1-2, the V gene TRBV28; D ambiguous. The length of the CDR3 is 13 residues. Germline V gives CDR1 MDHEN, CDR2 SYDVKM. Trimming stripped 2 bases from V and 8 bases from J, with 12 bases between. The CDR3 sequence is CASSLTDPGGYTF. As DNA, the CDR3 is TGTGCCAGCAGTTTAACAGACCCTGGGGGCTACACCTTC.

This clone was detected once. This chain uses TRBV5-1 with TRBJ1-1; TRBD1 matches at 7 bases. The CDR3 is made up of 14 amino acids. CDR1 is SGHRS, CDR2 YFSETQ, per germline. V shed 7 bases, J shed 0 bases, and the junction held 6 bases outside the gene matches. CDR3: CASGEDRLNTEAFF. CDR3 nucleotide sequence: TGCGCCAGCGGGGAGGACAGGTTGAACACTGAAGCTTTCTTT.

This clone was counted a few times. V gene TRBV27 combines with J gene TRBJ1-3; TRBD1 aligns across 8 bases. The trim removed 4 bases at V and 0 bases at J, leaving 8 bases unmatched. The CDR3 is made up of 17 amino acids. Germline V gene sequence: CDR1 MNHEY, CDR2 SMNVEV (reference sequence). CDR3 in amino acids: CASSSKGQARSGNTIYF. CDR3 DNA: TGTGCCAGCAGTTCCAAGGGACAGGCCCGCTCTGGAAACACCATATATTTT.

This sequence joins TRBV2 and TRBJ2-7, with a tentative D call TRBD2 (6 bases). The germline gives CDR1 SNHLY, CDR2 FYNNEI. The CDR3 is 18 amino acids. The V end lost 1 base, the J end lost 0 bases, and 19 bases lay between the germline ends. CDR3 DNA: TGTGCCAGCAGTGAAGGTGTCGGGCTAGCGATGAGCTCCTACGAGCAGTACTTC. Residues: CASSEGVGLAMSSYEQYF.

The rearrangement uses TRBV28 and TRBJ2-7, with TRBD2 identical over 11 bases. CDR3 length: 16 amino acids. The J segment lost 2 bases and the V segment lost 4 bases, leaving 7 bases of the junction unmatched. Germline V CDR1 and CDR2: MDHEN, SYDVKM. DNA for the CDR3: TGTGCCAGCAGTTCGCCGGGACTAGCGGAAACCTACGAGCAGTACTTC. It translates to CASSSPGLAETYEQYF.

CDR3 in DNA: TGTGCCAGCAGCGGGAGGGCAACCCACACAGATACGCAGTATTTT. It is translated as CASSGRATHTDTQYF. This chain links TRBV6-6 with TRBJ2-3, with TRBD2 matching 8 bases. This CDR3 region has 15 residues. The germline CDR1 and CDR2 sequences are MNHNY and SVGAGI (reference sequence). The V and J ends lost 6 bases and 2 bases, in that order; junction bases with no gene match: 7.

This clone was counted between two and nine times. This rearrangement joins TRBV21-1 to TRBJ2-2; TRBD1, the table's D call, was not compared with the DNA. TRBV21-1 is shown as a pseudogene. The CDR3 length is 16 residues. The CDR3 DNA reads as TGTGCCAGCAGCGACTCGGGACACACGAACACCGGGGAGCTGTTTTTT. The encoded protein is CASSDSGHTNTGELFF.

CDR3 amino acids: CASSVEASGRTSTDTQYF. Written as DNA, the CDR3 is TGTGCCAGCAGCGTAGAAGCTAGCGGGAGGACAAGCACAGATACGCAGTATTTT. The chain carries TRBV9 and TRBJ2-3; TRBD2 matches 11 bases. CDR3 length equals 18 residues. CDR1 and CDR2 (germline): SGDLS, YYNGEE. The junction had 6 bases not matched to a gene; V was cut back by 0 bases and J by 0 bases.

The rearrangement uses TRBV3-1 (or the pseudogene TRBV3-2) and TRBJ1-4; D is unresolved. The V end lost 1 base, the J end lost 5 bases, and 11 bases lay between the germline ends. The germline V gene encodes CDR1 LGHDT and CDR2 YNNKEL (reference sequence). This CDR3 spans 15 amino acids. The CDR3 loop reads CASSQVDGGNEKLFF. CDR3 in DNA: TGTGCCAGCAGCCAAGTCGACGGCGGAAATGAAAAACTGTTTTTT.

This chain uses TRBV6-1 with TRBJ2-1, with 12 nucleotides matching TRBD2. Germline CDR1 is MNHNS and CDR2 is SASEGT. This CDR3 spans 16 amino acids. V lost 3 bases and J lost 9; bases outside the gene matches: 9. CDR3 DNA sequence: TGTGCCAGCAGTGACACCGGGACTAGCGGGTTTACTGAGCAGTTCTTC. It is translated as CASSDTGTSGFTEQFF.

The chain employs TRBV5-1 and TRBJ2-3; TRBD2 might be the D (6 bases). V gave up 5 bases and J gave up 0 bases, with 10 bases separating them. The CDR3 is 14 residues long. Per the germline V gene, CDR1 is SGHRS and CDR2 is YFSETQ. The CDR3 nucleotides are TGCGCCAGCAGAGGCGGGGTTAGCACAGATACGCAGTATTTT. Protein product: CASRGGVSTDTQYF.

The CDR3 loop reads CATSRGLGTGETQYF. CDR3 DNA: TGTGCCACCAGCAGAGGTTTGGGGACAGGGGAGACCCAGTACTTC. The chain recombines TRBV15 with TRBJ2-5; 9 bases are a match to TRBD1. V lost 1 base to trimming and J lost 5 bases; unmatched junction nucleotides: 5. The CDR3 extends over 15 amino acids. Germline lookup yields CDR1 LNHNV and CDR2 YYDKDF (reference sequence).

The CDR3 reads CASSLGRQAAREAFF. CDR3 sequence (DNA): TGTGCCAGCAGCTTAGGCAGACAGGCCGCCCGCGAAGCTTTCTTT. This rearrangement joins TRBV7-8 to TRBJ1-1; TRBD1 is a possible D gene (6 bases). The CDR3 is made up of 15 amino acids. Trimming pared 1 base from V and 8 bases from J, leaving 17 bases between. Per germline, CDR1 SGHVS and CDR2 FQNEAQ.